This TCR beta chain was profiled in a study of identical twins. Study observations and caveats: Interpretation of the results relied on cross-sectional statistical analysis and not on following the same donors. There is a chance that invariant MAIT and iNKT cells partially muddied zero-insertion analyses.

Every sampled donor was Caucasian and healthy. TCRdb re-analysed the 5' RACE reads in MiXCR, keeping a single row per CDR3 protein. In the table there are fewer than 650,000 distinct CDR3 sequences, just over 7% of which are singletons. Germline V gene lookup returns CDR1 SQVTM and CDR2 ANQGSEA. The V gene lost 4 bases and the J gene lost 10 bases, with 20 bases spanning the gap. The CDR3 is made up of 14 amino acids. Ten or more counts support this clonotype. Its antigen is not known. The data also belong to a second study, concerning yellow fever vaccine responses in identical twins.

The sequenced sample consisted of PBMCs. This clonotype was obtained from a woman aged 18-29 years in good health. V is TRBV29-1 and J is TRBJ2-1; D possibly corresponds to TRBD2 (6 bases). CDR3 protein: CSVGGSGGPGEQFF. The CDR3 coding sequence is TGCAGCGTTGGCGGTAGCGGAGGACCCGGGGAGCAGTTCTTC.